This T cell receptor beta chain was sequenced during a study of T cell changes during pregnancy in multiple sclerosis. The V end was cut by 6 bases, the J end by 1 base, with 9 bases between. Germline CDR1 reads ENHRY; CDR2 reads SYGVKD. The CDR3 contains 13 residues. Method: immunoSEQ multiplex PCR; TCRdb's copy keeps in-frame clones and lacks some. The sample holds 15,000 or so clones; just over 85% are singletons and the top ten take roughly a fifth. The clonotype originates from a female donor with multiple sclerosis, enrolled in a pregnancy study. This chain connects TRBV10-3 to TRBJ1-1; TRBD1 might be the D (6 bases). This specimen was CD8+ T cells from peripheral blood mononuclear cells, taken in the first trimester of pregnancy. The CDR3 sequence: CAIRPDRNTEAFF. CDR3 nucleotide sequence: TGTGCCATCAGACCGGACAGGAACACTGAAGCTTTCTTT.